This T cell receptor beta chain emerged from a study of T cells after somatic rescue of genetic block. Germline CDR1 and CDR2: LNHDA and SQIVND (reference sequence). Trimming removed 3 bases from V and 0 bases from J; junction bases left unmatched: 7. The CDR3 covers 19 residues. The table came from immunoSEQ multiplex PCR; TCRdb's copy has only in-frame clones and leaves some out. The sample carries around 70,000 clones, roughly 90% recorded once. The chain joins TRBV19 to TRBJ2-1, with 14 nucleotides matching TRBD2. Input material: peripheral blood mononuclear cells (PBMCs). This TCR was sampled from a middle-aged man. CDR3 protein: CASSIFPGLAGVSYNEQFF. CDR3 DNA sequence: TGTGCCAGTAGTATCTTCCCGGGACTAGCGGGAGTCTCCTACAATGAGCAGTTCTTC.